This T cell receptor beta chain was identified during a study of blood T cell repertoires in COVID-19. Study context: Samples came from the United States, Italy and Spain, spanning acute and convalescent COVID-19. The cDNA or gDNA used as material had been derived from T cells, B-cell-depleted T cells, or PBMCs.

Per the authors' pipeline: Amplified reference gene primers provided the basis for estimating nucleated cell counts. The repertoire was sequenced with immunoSEQ multiplex PCR; TCRdb's copy has only in-frame clones and lacks some. V, J and clone size derive from that table, while D and trimming were established from the DNA sequence. The sample yields 210,000 or so clones, approximately 78% seen once. Unmatched junction bases numbered 10, after V lost 0 bases and J lost 8 bases. The CDR3 is made up of 16 amino acids. Germline V gives CDR1 SGHDT, CDR2 YYEEEE. The sequenced sample consisted of peripheral blood. The V call is TRBV5-6, the J call TRBJ2-1; 8 nucleotides align to TRBD1. The clonotype comes from a woman at least 80 years old with acute or convalescent COVID-19. The CDR3 here is CASSLATGGVQDEQFF. The DNA for the CDR3 is TGTGCCAGCAGCTTGGCTACAGGGGGAGTACAAGATGAGCAGTTCTTC.